This TCR beta chain was profiled in a study of T cell responses to AZD1222 COVID-19 vaccine. Data came from immunoSEQ multiplex PCR; TCRdb stores just in-frame clones and leaves some out. The data contain around 160,000 clones, 94% of them singletons. CDR1 MDHEN and CDR2 SYDVKM come from the germline V gene. V lost 6 bases, J lost 2 bases, and 19 bases lay in between. The CDR3 is 16 residues long. The TCR was taken from an adult who received the AZD1222 COVID-19 vaccine. Here the sequenced sample was peripheral blood, taken 28 days after the second AZD1222 dose. The rearrangement uses TRBV28 and TRBJ1-1, with D possibly being TRBD1 (5 bases). CDR3 in DNA: TGTGCCAGCAGCTGGGGCCGGAGGAGCGGAAACACTGAAGCTTTCTTT. It encodes CASSWGRRSGNTEAFF. Based on the CDR3 plus reference TRBV28 and TRBJ1-1, the full variable domain is DVKVTQSSRYLVKRTGEKVFLECVQDMDHENMFWYRQDPGLGLRLIYFSYDVKMKEKGDIPEGYSVSREKKERFSLILESASTNQTSMYLCASSWGRRSGNTEAFFGQGTRLTVV.